This T cell receptor beta chain was captured in a study of T-cell reconstitution after alpha-beta-depleted transplantation in children. Preparation of the TCRbeta library used unique molecular identifiers. TCRdb passed the PCR reads through MiXCR, listing each CDR3 protein once. The sample shows almost 500,000 distinct CDR3 sequences, about an eighth of them seen only once. Germline V lookup: CDR1 MGHDK, CDR2 SYGVNS. Trimming removed 6 bases at V and 0 bases at J, with 9 bases between. CDR3 length equals 14 residues. V is TRBV25-1 and J is TRBJ1-5; perhaps TRBD1 as D (5 bases). The origin of this receptor is a human donor who donated a stem cell graft to a child with combined immunodeficiency. The material was PBMCs from the stem cell graft donor, obtained from the stem cell graft. The CDR3 DNA reads TGTGCCAGCAGACCCAGGGTTAGCAATCAGCCCCAGCATTTT. It encodes CASRPRVSNQPQHF.